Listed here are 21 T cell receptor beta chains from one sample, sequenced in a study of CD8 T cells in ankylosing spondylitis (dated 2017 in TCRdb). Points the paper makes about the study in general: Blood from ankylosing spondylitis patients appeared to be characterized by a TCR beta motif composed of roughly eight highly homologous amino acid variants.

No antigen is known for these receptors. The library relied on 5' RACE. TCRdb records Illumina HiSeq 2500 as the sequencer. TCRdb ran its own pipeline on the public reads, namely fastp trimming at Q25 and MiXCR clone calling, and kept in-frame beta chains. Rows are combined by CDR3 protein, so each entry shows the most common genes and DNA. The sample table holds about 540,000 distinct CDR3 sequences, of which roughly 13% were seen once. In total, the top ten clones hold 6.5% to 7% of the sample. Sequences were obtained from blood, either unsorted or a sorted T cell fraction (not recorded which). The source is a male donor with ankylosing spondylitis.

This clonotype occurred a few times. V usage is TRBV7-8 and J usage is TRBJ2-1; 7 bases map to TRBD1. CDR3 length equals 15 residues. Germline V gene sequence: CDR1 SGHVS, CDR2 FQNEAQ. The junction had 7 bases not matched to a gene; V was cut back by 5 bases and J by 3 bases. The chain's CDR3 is CASSPRTGDYNEQFF. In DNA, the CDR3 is TGTGCCAGCAGCCCGCGGACAGGCGACTACAATGAGCAGTTCTTC.

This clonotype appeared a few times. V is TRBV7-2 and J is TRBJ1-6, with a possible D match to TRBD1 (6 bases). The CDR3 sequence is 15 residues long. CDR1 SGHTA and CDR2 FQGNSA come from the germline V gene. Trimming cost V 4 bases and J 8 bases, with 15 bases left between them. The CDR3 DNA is TGTGCCAGCAGCTCGGGGACACCGACCTATTCACCCCTCCACTTT. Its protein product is CASSSGTPTYSPLHF.

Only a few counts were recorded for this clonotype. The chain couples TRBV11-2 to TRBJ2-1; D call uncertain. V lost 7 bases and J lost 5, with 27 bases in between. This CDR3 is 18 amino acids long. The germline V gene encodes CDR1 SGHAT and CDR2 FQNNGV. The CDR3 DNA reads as TGTGCCAGCACCCTATTATATTCCCCGGTGGGCCTAGACAATGAGCAGTTCTTC. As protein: CASTLLYSPVGLDNEQFF. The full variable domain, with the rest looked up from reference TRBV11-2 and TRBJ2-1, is EAGVAQSPRYKIIEKRQSVAFWCNPISGHATLYWYQQILGQGPKLLIQFQNNGVVDDSQLPKDRFSAERLKGVDSTLKIQPAKLEDSAVYLCASTLLYSPVGLDNEQFFGPGTRLTVL.

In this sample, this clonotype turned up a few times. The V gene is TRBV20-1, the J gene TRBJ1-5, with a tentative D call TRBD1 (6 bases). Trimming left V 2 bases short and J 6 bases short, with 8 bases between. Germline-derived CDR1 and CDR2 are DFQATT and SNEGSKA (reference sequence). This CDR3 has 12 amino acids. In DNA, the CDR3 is TGCAGTGCTAGAAGGGGGTTTCAGCCCCAGCATTTT. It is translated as CSARRGFQPQHF.

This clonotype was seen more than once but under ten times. CDR3 in amino acids: CASSEGREGQPQHF. The DNA of the CDR3 is TGTGCCAGCAGCGAAGGAAGAGAAGGTCAGCCCCAGCATTTT. The V call is TRBV16, the J call TRBJ1-5; the D is unclear. The CDR3 has 14 residues. Germline CDR1 reads KGHSY; CDR2 reads FQNENV. Trimming removed 5 bases at V and 6 bases at J, with 14 bases between.

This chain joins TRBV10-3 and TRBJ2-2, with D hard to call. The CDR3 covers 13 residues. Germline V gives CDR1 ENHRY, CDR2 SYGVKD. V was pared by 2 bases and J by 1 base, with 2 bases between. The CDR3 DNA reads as TGTGCCATCAGTGAGCGGAACACCGGGGAGCTGTTTTTT. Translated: CAISERNTGELFF.

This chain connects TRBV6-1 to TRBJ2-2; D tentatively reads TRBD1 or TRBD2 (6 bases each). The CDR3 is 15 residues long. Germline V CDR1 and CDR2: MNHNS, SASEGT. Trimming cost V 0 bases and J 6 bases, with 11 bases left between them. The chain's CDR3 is CASSEARGPSGELFF. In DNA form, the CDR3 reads TGTGCCAGCAGTGAAGCTCGGGGGCCCTCCGGGGAGCTGTTTTTT.

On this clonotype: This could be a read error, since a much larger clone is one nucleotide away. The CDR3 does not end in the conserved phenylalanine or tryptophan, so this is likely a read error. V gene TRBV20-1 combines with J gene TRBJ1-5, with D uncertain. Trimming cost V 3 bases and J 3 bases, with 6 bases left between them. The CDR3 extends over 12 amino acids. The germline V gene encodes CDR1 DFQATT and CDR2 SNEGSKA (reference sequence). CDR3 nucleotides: TGCAGTGCTAGGGACGTCAATCAGCCCCAGCATTCT. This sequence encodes CSARDVNQPQHS.

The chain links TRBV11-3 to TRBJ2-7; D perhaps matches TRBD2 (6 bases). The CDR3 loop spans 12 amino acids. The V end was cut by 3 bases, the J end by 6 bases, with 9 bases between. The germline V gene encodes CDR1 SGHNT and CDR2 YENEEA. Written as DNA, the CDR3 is TGTGCCAGCAGCTTGCTAGCGATCGAGCAGTACTTC. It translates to CASSLLAIEQYF.

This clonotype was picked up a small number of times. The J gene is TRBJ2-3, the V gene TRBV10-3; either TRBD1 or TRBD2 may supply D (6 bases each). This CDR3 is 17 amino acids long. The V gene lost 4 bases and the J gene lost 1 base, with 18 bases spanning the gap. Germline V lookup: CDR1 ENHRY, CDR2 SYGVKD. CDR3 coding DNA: TGTGCCATCAGTGGACCCCCAGAGAGGGGGGGCACAGATACGCAGTATTTT. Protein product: CAISGPPERGGTDTQYF.

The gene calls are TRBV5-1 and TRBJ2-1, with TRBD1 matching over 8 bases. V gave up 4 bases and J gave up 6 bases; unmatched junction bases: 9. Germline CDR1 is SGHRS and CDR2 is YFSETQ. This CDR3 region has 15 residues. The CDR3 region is CASSPPGQAFNEQFF. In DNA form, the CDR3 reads TGCGCCAGCAGCCCCCCGGGACAGGCCTTCAATGAGCAGTTCTTC.

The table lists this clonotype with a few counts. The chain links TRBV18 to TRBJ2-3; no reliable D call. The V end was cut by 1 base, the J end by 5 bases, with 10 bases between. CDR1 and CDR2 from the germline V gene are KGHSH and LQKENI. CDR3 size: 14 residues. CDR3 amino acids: CASSPLRYKDTQYF. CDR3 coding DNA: TGTGCCAGCTCACCACTTCGCTACAAAGATACGCAGTATTTT.

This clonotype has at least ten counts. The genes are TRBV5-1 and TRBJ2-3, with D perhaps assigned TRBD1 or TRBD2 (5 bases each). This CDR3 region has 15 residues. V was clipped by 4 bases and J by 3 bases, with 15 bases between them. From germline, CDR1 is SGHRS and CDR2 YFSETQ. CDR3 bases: TGCGCCAGCAGCGAGGACTCGGGGCCGACAGATACGCAGTATTTT. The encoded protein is CASSEDSGPTDTQYF. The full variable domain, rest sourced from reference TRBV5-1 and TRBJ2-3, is KAGVTQTPRYLIKTRGQQVTLSCSPISGHRSVSWYQQTPGQGLQFLFEYFSETQRNKGNFPGRFSGRQFSNSRSEMNVSTLELGDSALYLCASSEDSGPTDTQYFGPGTRLTVL.

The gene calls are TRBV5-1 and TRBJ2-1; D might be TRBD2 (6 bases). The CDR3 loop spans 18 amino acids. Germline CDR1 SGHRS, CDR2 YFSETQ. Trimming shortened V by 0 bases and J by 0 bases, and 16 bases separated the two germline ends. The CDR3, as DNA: TGCGCCAGCAGCTTGGGGCTTTTAGCGGCGGGCTCCTACAATGAGCAGTTCTTC. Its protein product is CASSLGLLAAGSYNEQFF.

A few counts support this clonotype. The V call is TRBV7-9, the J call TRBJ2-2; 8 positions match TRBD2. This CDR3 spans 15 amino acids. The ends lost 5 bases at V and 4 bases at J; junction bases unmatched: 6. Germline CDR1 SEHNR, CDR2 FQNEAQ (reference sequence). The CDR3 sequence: CASSPSGGRTGELFF. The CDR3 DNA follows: TGTGCCAGCAGCCCTTCGGGGGGGCGCACCGGGGAGCTGTTTTTT.

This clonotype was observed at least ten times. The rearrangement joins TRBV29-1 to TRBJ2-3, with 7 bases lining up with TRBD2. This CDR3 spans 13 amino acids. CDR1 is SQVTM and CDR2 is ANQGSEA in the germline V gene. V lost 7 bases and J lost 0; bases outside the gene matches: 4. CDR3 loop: CSGLAASTDTQYF. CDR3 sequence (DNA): TGCAGCGGACTAGCTGCTAGCACAGATACGCAGTATTTT.

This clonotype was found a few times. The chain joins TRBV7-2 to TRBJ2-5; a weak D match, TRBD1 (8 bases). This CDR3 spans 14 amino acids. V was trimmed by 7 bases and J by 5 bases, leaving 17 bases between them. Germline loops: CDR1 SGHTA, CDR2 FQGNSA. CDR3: CASNDRGGSETQYF. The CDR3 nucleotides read TGTGCCAGCAATGACAGGGGCGGGAGTGAGACCCAGTACTTC.

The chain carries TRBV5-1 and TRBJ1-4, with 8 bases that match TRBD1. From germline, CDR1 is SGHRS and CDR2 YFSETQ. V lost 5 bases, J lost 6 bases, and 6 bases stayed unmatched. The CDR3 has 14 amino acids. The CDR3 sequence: CASSAGTGYEKLFF. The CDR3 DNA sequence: TGCGCCAGCAGTGCCGGGACAGGCTATGAAAAACTGTTTTTT.

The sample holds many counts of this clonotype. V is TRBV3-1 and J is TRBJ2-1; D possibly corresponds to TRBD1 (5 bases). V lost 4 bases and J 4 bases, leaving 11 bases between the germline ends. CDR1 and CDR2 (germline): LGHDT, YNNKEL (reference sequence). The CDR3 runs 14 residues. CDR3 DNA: TGTGCCAGCAGCCTCCTGGGGCGTTACAATGAGCAGTTCTTC. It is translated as CASSLLGRYNEQFF.

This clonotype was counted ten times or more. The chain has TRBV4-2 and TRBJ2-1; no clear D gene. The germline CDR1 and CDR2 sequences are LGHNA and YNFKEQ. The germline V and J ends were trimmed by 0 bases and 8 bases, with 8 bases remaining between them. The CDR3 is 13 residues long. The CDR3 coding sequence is TGTGCCAGCAGCCAAGAGAGGCCGGATGAGCAGTTCTTC. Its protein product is CASSQERPDEQFF.

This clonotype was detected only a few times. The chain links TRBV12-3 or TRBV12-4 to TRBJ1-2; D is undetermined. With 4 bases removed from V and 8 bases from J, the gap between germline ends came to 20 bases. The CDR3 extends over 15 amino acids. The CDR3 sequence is CASSSFRDPQGGYTF. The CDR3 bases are TGTGCCAGCAGTTCTTTCCGGGATCCCCAAGGAGGCTACACCTTC.